This entry concerns a single T cell receptor beta chain. The sample belongs to a study of blood T cell repertoires in COVID-19. Across the whole study: Spain, Italy and the United States supplied samples that represented acute and convalescent COVID-19. The analysed material was cDNA or gDNA that came from T cells, B-cell-depleted T cells, or PBMCs.

The germline V and J ends were trimmed by 0 bases and 5 bases, with 10 bases remaining between them. CDR1 and CDR2 (germline): LGHNA, YNFKEQ. This CDR3 has 15 residues. In the original processing: Estimation of nucleated cell counts was performed using reference gene primer amplification. Some clones are missing from TCRdb's copy, which holds only in-frame ones; the method was immunoSEQ multiplex PCR. V, J and clone size reflect that table, while D and trimming were determined from the DNA. The sample lists about 51,000 clones, approximately 86% occurring once. This TCR was recovered from a man aged 60-69 years with acute or convalescent COVID-19. The sample comprised peripheral blood. The V and J genes are TRBV4-2 and TRBJ2-2, with D tentatively TRBD2 (5 bases). CDR3 sequence: CASSQDHGGTGELFF. The CDR3 nucleotides read TGTGCCAGCAGCCAAGATCACGGAGGTACCGGGGAGCTGTTTTTT.